This T cell receptor beta chain appears in the sequencing data of a study of OX40 agonist ivuxolimab in advanced cancers. On the study more broadly: An anti-OX40 (CD134) antibody with agonistic activity, ivuxolimab, was administered to patients. It was permissible to have had prior anti-PD-1, anti-PD-L1 or anti-CTLA-4 therapy, and 40% had some. Whole-study findings and limits: Among the lowest peripheral clonal expansion occurred in 0.1-3.0 mg/kg partial responders.

Baseline, cycle 4 day 1, and cycle 7 day 1 were the blood sampling points. The germline V gene encodes CDR1 SGHRS and CDR2 YFSETQ. Trimming cost V 2 bases and J 4 bases; bases outside gene matches: 4. The CDR3 totals 14 residues. Libraries were prepared by immunoSEQ multiplex PCR; TCRdb keeps only in-frame clonotypes and omits some of them. The data contain tens of thousands of clones, more than 90% of them singletons. Of note for this clone: What it binds is not known.

The chain combines TRBV5-1 with TRBJ2-3; 7 bases map to TRBD1. The receptor was isolated from an adult with an advanced solid tumor such as melanoma, head and neck, liver or kidney cancer. The starting material was CD4+ or CD8+ T cells sorted from blood, obtained in a trial of the OX40 agonist ivuxolimab. The CDR3 DNA reads TGCGCCAGCAGCTTAGGACAGGTCGCAGATACGCAGTATTTT. It encodes CASSLGQVADTQYF.